The T cell receptor (beta chain) described here comes from a study of beta chain features in type 1 diabetes. General study results and limits: cDNA sequencing could over-represent cells with high TCR expression. Relative to healthy donors, patients appeared to have naive, central memory and Treg TCRB repertoires that were more similar.

A remark on this clone: What it recognizes is unknown.

Expressed TCRB transcripts were sequenced, since all the RNA that had been isolated was reverse transcribed. Repertoires were generated with immunoSEQ multiplex PCR, while TCRdb's copy carries only in-frame clones and drops some. The table lists about 900,000 clones, roughly 15% of them singletons. Purity exceeded 95% in all sorted populations. This TCR came from a young woman in good health. Sequenced: naive CD4+ T cells from blood.

The CDR3 protein is CASRQGGTDTQYF. The CDR3, as DNA: TGTGCCAGCAGACAGGGGGGCACAGATACGCAGTATTTT. The chain has TRBV28 and TRBJ2-3; 8 nucleotides align to TRBD1. The CDR3 runs 13 residues. V was clipped by 6 bases and J by 1 base; unmatched bases: 0. CDR1 MDHEN and CDR2 SYDVKM come from the germline V gene.